Detailed here is one T cell receptor (beta chain). Its target is unknown. Cultured CD4+ T-cell DNA underwent Oncomine TCR Beta short-read sequencing. CD4+ T cells were cultured, and genomic DNA was extracted from them. TCRdb fed the PCR reads into MiXCR, producing one record per CDR3 protein. The sample carries about 6,800 distinct CDR3 sequences, 55% recorded once. This entry is derived from a study of vaccination and CD4 T cells after COVID-19. In the study overall: Cells received overlapping spike peptides from SARS-CoV-2, HCoV-NL63, HCoV-OC43 and HCoV-229E as stimulation. Study-wide points: Convalescent patients' clones that were vaccine-specific were spike mono-reactive in 304 of 307 cases.

The CDR3 runs to 12 residues. The germline CDR1 and CDR2 sequences are MNHEY and SMNVEV (reference sequence). The V end lost 3 bases, the J end lost 5 bases, and 4 bases lay between the germline ends. The treatment: approximately nine-day PBMC culture with coronavirus spike peptide pools or control peptides (ViraFEST assay). CD4+ T cells of the unexposed donor were collected before the COVID-19 pandemic (2011-2018). Unexposed donors' CD4+ T cells were tested against SARS-CoV-2 S/N and four cold-coronavirus spikes when cell numbers allowed. This sequence joins TRBV27 and TRBJ2-2; D is undetermined. The TCR sequence derives from a human donor in good health. The specimen was CD4+ T cells from blood, cultured in vitro. As DNA, the CDR3 is TGTGCCAGCAGTTTTATGACCGGGGAGCTGTTTTTT. Its translation is CASSFMTGELFF.